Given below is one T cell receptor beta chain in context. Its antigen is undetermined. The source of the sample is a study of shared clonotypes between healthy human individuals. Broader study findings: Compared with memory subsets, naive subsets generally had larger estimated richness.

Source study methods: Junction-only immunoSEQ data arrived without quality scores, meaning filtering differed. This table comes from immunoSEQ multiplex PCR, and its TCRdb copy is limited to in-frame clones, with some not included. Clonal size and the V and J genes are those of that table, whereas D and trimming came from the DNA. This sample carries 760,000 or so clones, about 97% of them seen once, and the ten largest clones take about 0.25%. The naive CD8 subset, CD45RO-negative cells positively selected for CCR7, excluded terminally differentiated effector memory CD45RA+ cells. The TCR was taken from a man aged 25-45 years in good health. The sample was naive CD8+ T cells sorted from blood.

The CDR3 spells CASSQGYSGYQETQYF. The CDR3, as DNA: TGTGCCAGCAGCCAAGGGTATAGCGGATACCAAGAGACCCAGTACTTC. The chain has TRBV14 and TRBJ2-5; a possible D gene is TRBD2 (6 bases). CDR3 length: 16 residues. Germline loops: CDR1 SGHDN, CDR2 FVKESK. V lost 1 base and J lost 0, with 12 bases in between.